The text below deals with one TCR beta chain. This clonotype has a handful of counts. It has no known antigen specificity. No qualities accompany the bases; no much larger clone lies one base away. Trimming takes 3 bases off V and 9 bases off J; junction bases not matched to a gene: 6. From a lookup of the germline V gene (reference sequence), CDR1 and CDR2 are SEHNR and FQNEAQ. The CDR3 starts with the cysteine, ends with the phenylalanine, and has 15 residues. Of the read, only the CDR3 DNA is kept; its 45 bases are in frame from base 1. These data come from a study of blood T cells in healthy people across ages (dated by TCRdb to about 2015). Looking at the study overall: Template switching captured roughly one uniquely barcoded TCR beta cDNA molecule per two T cells in model experiments. The donors were split into four age groups: young (average 16 years), middle-aged (roughly 39), aged (more than 55) and long-lived (over 75). Two additional independent replicas of 1 million unique cDNA reads from the same blood draw were analyzed for two donors (one aged 18 to 30 and one aged 80 or older). Donors of different ages were randomly distributed across sequencing lanes to avoid experimental bias. Using deep sequencing normalized with unique cDNA molecular identifiers, the study measured how TCR beta repertoire diversity changes with age.

Study-wide findings and limitations: Observed TCR beta diversity correlated strongly with the percentage of naive T cells measured by flow cytometry. As age increased, observed TCR beta diversity per million T cells dropped in a roughly linear way, and a significant reduction was already evident by age about 40. Compared with the aged group, more naive CD4+ T cells, fewer expanded clones and increased TCR diversity were shown by the long-lived group, suggesting age selection. Estimates of total diversity based on one million sequenced T cells were regarded as lower bounds and as underestimates. Since profiling was done on bulk unsorted PBMCs, naive and antigen-experienced compartments could not be conclusively compared. Because donor CMV infection status was unknown, age-related changes in expanded clonotypes were potentially confounded.

Donors were a few dozen systemically healthy Caucasian individuals from Russia aged roughly 6 to 95 years. Around 9.8 milliliters of peripheral blood were collected from each donor into EDTA-treated Vacutainer tubes. Ficoll-Paque density-gradient centrifugation was used to isolate PBMCs, with at least 6.5 million obtained per sample. Total RNA, at least 6 micrograms per sample, was extracted from PBMCs with Trizol reagent. For every donor, flow cytometry on a PBMC aliquot measured the percentage of naive CD45RAhigh/CD27high T cells. The library was generated by 5' RACE. For sequencing, an Illumina HiSeq 2500 was employed. A second PCR of roughly 6 to 11 cycles was run with a J-beta primer mix and a sample-barcoded 5' primer. A unique molecular identifier was introduced onto each TCR beta cDNA molecule by a template-switch 5' adaptor carrying 12 random nucleotides. At least 2.5 million CDR3-containing paired-end reads were obtained from each sample. First-strand cDNA synthesis was performed from all RNA using the Mint cDNA synthesis kit, with priming by a TRBC-specific oligonucleotide. After uracil-DNA glycosylase treatment, a first 18-cycle PCR used universal primers M1SS and BC2_uni_R on all cDNA. The authors processed their data as follows. For normalization, 1 million high-quality reads were randomly selected from each sample, with every read carrying a distinct molecular identifier. Reads sharing molecular identifiers were discarded rather than binned into consensus sequences. MiTCR, run with a Q25 quality threshold and the strictest error-elimination algorithm, handled CDR3 identification, clonotype clustering and error correction. A nonparametric unseen species model using Euler transformation provided a lower-bound estimate of total TCR beta diversity. TCRdb reanalyzed the raw reads on its own, using fastp at Q25 for trimming and MiXCR for clone calling, and kept in-frame beta chains. Entries that share a CDR3 protein sequence are merged under the most common genes and DNA. These V and J calls originate from TCRdb's pipeline instead of the authors' own analysis. The sample table records fewer than 800,000 distinct CDR3 sequences; over 45% of these occur just once. The ten largest make up around 32% of the sample.

The chain couples TRBV7-9 to TRBJ2-1, with 12 junctional bases fitting TRBD2. The source of this sequence is a woman aged 55-75 years in good health. Sequencing was performed on blood. The sequenced DNA: TGTGCCAGCAGCTTTCTGGTACTAGCGGGGGGTGAGCAGTTCTTC. This is translated as CASSFLVLAGGEQFF.